This section outlines one TCR beta chain sequence together with its context. This clone was detected only a few times. This clone's antigen is unknown. No quality values exist for individual bases; no much larger clone is one base distant. DNA from uncultured naive and memory CD4+ T cells underwent immunoSEQ TCR-beta sequencing at deep resolution. Turning to the authors' computational methods: During preprocessing, nonproductive sequences were removed, as were CDR3s that did not start with C, did not end with F or W, or were shorter than 7 amino acids. Cultured and uncultured naive and memory CD4+ repertoires were searched for previously identified spike- and CEF-reactive CDR3s. CDR3 homology was quantified as pairwise Levenshtein distance, calculated with the stringdist R package after three terminal residues were trimmed from each end. TCRdb stores this immuneACCESS table with in-frame sequences only. Part of the clones is absent; in the studies checked, under half of the shortfall reflects unresolved V genes, and no reason is known for the rest. For V, J and clone size, that table is used; D and trimming come from the DNA. Counted in this sample were roughly 11,000 clones; around 87% of them appeared once. The ten largest clones take up about 2.2% of the sample.

The data were taken from a study of CD4 T cells in relation to SARS-CoV-2 and coronaviruses (dated by TCRdb to the early 2020s). About the investigation overall: The full convalescent cohort of about a dozen patients had a median age of almost 40 years, ranging from roughly 21 to 72 years. Of the approximately 12 convalescent patients, 8 were male and 4 were female, and two of the subjects were Hispanic. Using patient-derived lymphoblastoid cell lines, the shared crossreactive spike epitopes were mapped to their HLA restriction. At the level of individual TCR clonotypes, the study measured memory CD4+ T cell crossreactivity between SARS-CoV-2 spike protein and common cold coronavirus spike proteins. The Adaptive Biotechnologies TCR-sequencing kit was used for samples from a few pre-COVID donors and for the naive versus memory experiments, whereas the other data were Illumina-based. Expansion assays from other donors in the study were sequenced with a different, Illumina-based TCR-beta assay. The research as a whole found: Crossreactivity analysis centred on spike protein, so crossreactivity against other viral proteins was not assessed. Memory CD4+ clonotypes crossrecognizing SARS-CoV-2 and at least one common cold coronavirus spike were found in 60% to 75% of donors. No donor contributed both pre-pandemic and post-infection samples, which limited tracing the source of pre-existing responses. The study was limited by small numbers of patients and tested TCRs. Significantly weaker SARS-CoV-2-driven expansion was shown by crossreactive clones than by monoreactive clones, consistent with antigenic imprinting. Sequencing of naive versus memory cells indicated that the assay detects memory recall responses, not primary responses primed during culture.

Naive and memory CD4+ T cells were separated from cryopreserved PBMCs by CD4 enrichment followed by EasySep naive CD4+ T cell enrichment. Ficoll-Paque PLUS gradient centrifugation was used to isolate PBMCs from either whole blood or leukapheresis product. PBMCs were either cryopreserved at -140°C or used fresh in the expansion assay. The QIAamp Micro DNA Kit was used to extract genomic DNA from the CD4+ T cells. V is clipped by 4 bases and J by 5 bases, and the sequence between their germline boundaries is 7 bases long. The germline V gene (reference sequence) sets CDR1 to WNHNN and CDR2 to SYGVQD. The CDR3 runs 12 residues from the cysteine to the phenylalanine. Left in the record is the CDR3 DNA by itself, 36 bases read in frame from the first base.

The TCR originated in an adult with COVID-19. The sample comprised naive CD4+ T cells from PBMCs. The intended sense of this specimen's cell subset or site label: naive CD4+ T cells isolated by negative enrichment. Recombination joined TRBV10-1 with TRBJ2-3; the D gene assignment is ambiguous. The sequence in DNA is TGCGCCAGCAGTGTACGCCGAGATACGCAGTATTTT. Its product reads: CASSVRRDTQYF.